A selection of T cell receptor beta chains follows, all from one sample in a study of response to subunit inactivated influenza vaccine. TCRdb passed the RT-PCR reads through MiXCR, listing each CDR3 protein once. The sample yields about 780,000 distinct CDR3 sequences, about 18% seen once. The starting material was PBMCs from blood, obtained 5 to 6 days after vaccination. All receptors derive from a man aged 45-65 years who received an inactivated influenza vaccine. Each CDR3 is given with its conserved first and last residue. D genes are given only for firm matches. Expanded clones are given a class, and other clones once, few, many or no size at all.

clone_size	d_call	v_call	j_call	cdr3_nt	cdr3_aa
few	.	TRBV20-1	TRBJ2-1	TGCAGTGCTAGAGGAAGAGGACGTCTCCGGCATGAGCAGTTCTTC	CSARGRGRLRHEQFF
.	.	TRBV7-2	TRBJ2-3	TGTGCCAGCAGCTCGAGGAGAATTACAGATACGCAGTATTTT	CASSSRRITDTQYF
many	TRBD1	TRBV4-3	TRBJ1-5	TGCGCCAGCAGCCAAGGCCCGTTCTTCACAGGGGTTAATCAGCCCCAGCATTTT	CASSQGPFFTGVNQPQHF
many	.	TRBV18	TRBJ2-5	TGTGCCAGCAGCCCCGATCGACAGGAGACCCAGTACTTC	CASSPDRQETQYF
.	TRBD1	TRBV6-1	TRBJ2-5	TGTGCCAGCAGCCCGGACAGGACCGAGGCCCAGTACTTC	CASSPDRTEAQYF
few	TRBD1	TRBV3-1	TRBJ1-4	TGTGCCAGCTCAGGGGGCTTCGGGCAGAATGAAAAACTGTTTTTT	CASSGGFGQNEKLFF
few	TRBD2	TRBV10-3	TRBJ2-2	TGTGCCACCCGACTAGCGGGAACAACCGGGGAGCTGTTTTTT	CATRLAGTTGELFF
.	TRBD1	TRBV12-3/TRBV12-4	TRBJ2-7	TGTGCCAGCAGTTTGAGGGGGCCCGGGGAGCAGTACTTC	CASSLRGPGEQYF
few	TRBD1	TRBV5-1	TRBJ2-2	TGCGCCAGCAGCTTGGTGGGGACAGATAACACCGGGGAGCTGTTTTTT	CASSLVGTDNTGELFF
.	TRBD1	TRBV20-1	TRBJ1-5	TGCAGTGCTCAGACAGGGGGGAGCAATCAGCCCCAGCATTTT	CSAQTGGSNQPQHF
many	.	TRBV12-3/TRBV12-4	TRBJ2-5	TGTGCCAGCAGTCCCCTAGACAACCAAGAGACCCAGTACTTC	CASSPLDNQETQYF
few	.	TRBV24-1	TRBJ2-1	TGTGCCACCAGTGATTTGTTGGTGGATGAGCAGTTCTTC	CATSDLLVDEQFF
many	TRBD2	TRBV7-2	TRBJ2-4	TGTGCCAGCAGCCGGGCAGCGGGGGCAGGTAACATTCAGTACTTC	CASSRAAGAGNIQYF
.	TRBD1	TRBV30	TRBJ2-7	TGTGCCTGGGGACAGGGCCGCGAGCAGTACTTC	CAWGQGREQYF
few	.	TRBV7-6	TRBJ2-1	TGTGCCAGCAGCCCTACAGCGGTTTCGGGATACAATGAGCAGTTCTTC	CASSPTAVSGYNEQFF
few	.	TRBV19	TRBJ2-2	TGTGCCAGTAGTATGGAAGAAGCGTCTCCCGGGGAGCTGTTTTTT	CASSMEEASPGELFF
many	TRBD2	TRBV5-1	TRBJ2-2	TGCGCCAGCAGCCTCGGGACTAGCGGGACCGGGGAGCTGTTTTTT	CASSLGTSGTGELFF
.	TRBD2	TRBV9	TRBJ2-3	TGTGCCAGCAGCGTTCTTAGCGGGGGCACAGATACGCAGTATTTT	CASSVLSGGTDTQYF
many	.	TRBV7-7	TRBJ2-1	TGCGCCAGCAGCTTGGGGGGCCCGGGCAATGAGCAGTTCTTC	CASSLGGPGNEQFF
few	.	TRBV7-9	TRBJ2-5	TGTGCCAGCAGCCGAGGCAGTAAAGAGACCCAGTACTTC	CASSRGSKETQYF
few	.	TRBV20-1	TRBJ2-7	TGCAGTTCCTTACTAGGGACGAAAGACGAGCAGTACTTC	CSSLLGTKDEQYF
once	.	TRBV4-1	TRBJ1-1	TGCGCCAGCAGCCAAGAAGAAGCCGGGGGAACTGAAGCTTTCTTT	CASSQEEAGGTEAFF
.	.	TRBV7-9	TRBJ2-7	TGTGCCAGCAGCTCGGGGCGGGACGGTCCCTACGAGCAGTACTTC	CASSSGRDGPYEQYF
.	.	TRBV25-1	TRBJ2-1	TGTGCCAGCAGTGAAAGCCGGCACAGAGCCTACAATGAGCAGTTCTTC	CASSESRHRAYNEQFF
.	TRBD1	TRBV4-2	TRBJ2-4	TGTGCCAGCACGCCCGGGGTAGGGGGCTTAGCCAAAAACATTCAGTACTTC	CASTPGVGGLAKNIQYF
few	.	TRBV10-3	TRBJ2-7	TGTGCCATCAGTGAGTCGGGCCTCCAGGGGTACGAGCAGTACTTC	CAISESGLQGYEQYF
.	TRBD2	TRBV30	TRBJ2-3	TGTGCCCGGACGGTTAGCGGGGCGGATACGCAGTATTTT	CARTVSGADTQYF
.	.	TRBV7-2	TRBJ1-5	TGTGCCAGCAGCTTAACCGGGGAACCCCAGCATTTT	CASSLTGEPQHF
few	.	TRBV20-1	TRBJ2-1	TGCAGTGCTAGAGACGAAGGTCGCGGGCTATACAATGAGCAGTTCTTC	CSARDEGRGLYNEQFF
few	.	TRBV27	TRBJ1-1	TGTGCCAGCGGGTTACTCATGAACACTGAAGCTTTCTTT	CASGLLMNTEAFF
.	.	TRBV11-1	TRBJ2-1	TGTGCCAGCAGTTCCCTGGGGTCCGGGGGCGGGAATGAGCAGTTCTTC	CASSSLGSGGGNEQFF
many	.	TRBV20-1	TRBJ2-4	TGCAGTGCTAGAAGTCAGGTGCAGCTATGGGGGGCCAAAAACATTCAGTACTTC	CSARSQVQLWGAKNIQYF
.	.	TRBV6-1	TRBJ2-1	TGTGCCAGCAGGAACAGGGTTGGATACGATGAGCAGTTCTTC	CASRNRVGYDEQFF
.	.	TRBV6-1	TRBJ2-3	TGTGCCAGCAGACCCGGGAATCGCGTGGAGACGCAGTATTTT	CASRPGNRVETQYF
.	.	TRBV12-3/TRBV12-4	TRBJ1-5	TGTGCCAGCAGCCTAGGGTTGGGGTCGATCCCTCAGCCCCAGCATTTT	CASSLGLGSIPQPQHF
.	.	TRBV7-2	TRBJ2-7	TGTGCCAGCAGCTTAGGGGCCGGGACTTTCAGCTCCTACGAGCAGTACTTC	CASSLGAGTFSSYEQYF
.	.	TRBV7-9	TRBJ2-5	TGTGCCAGCAGCTGGGGAGCCGTGGGAGAGACCCAGTACTTC	CASSWGAVGETQYF
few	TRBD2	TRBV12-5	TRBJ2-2	TGTGCTAGTGGTTTGTCAACGGGAGGTTACGGGGAGCTGTTTTTT	CASGLSTGGYGELFF
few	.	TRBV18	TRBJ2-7	TGTGCCAGCTCCCAATCCGGGGCCTACGAGCAGTACTTC	CASSQSGAYEQYF
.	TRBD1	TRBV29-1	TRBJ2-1	TGCAGCGTTGTGGCTTTAGGGGGCTGGGTGGGCAATGAGCAGTTCTTC	CSVVALGGWVGNEQFF